The source of this T cell receptor (beta chain) is a study of Tregs in tolerant kidney transplant recipients. Whole-study results and caveats: Activated donor B cell expansion appeared to reveal the most relevant donor-specific TCRbeta repertoire. For some patients, primers changed over time, blocking nucleotide-level comparison.

Some clones are missing from TCRdb's copy, which holds only in-frame ones; the method was immunoSEQ multiplex PCR. Of about 50,000 clones in the sample, roughly nine tenths are singletons; the top ten hold around a sixth. Recipients received nonmyeloablative bone marrow transplants from related graft donors, with transient mixed chimerism. In the case of this clone: Its antigen is not identified.

The sample here was CD8+ T cells from blood (PBMCs), taken 12 months after the transplant. This TCR derives from a human patient who received a combined kidney and bone marrow transplant. The graft donor may be the source of some T cells.

The CDR3 DNA is TGTGCCAGCAGTGATGGGGGGGCCGGGAATGAGCAGTTCTTC. It specifies CASSDGGAGNEQFF. The chain is built from TRBV6-4 and TRBJ2-1; the D gene is possibly TRBD2 (7 bases). V was trimmed by 3 bases and J by 7 bases, leaving 13 bases between them. CDR1 MRHNA and CDR2 SNTAGT come from the germline V gene. CDR3 length equals 14 residues.